The next 25 T cell receptor beta chains were all read from a single sample in a study of shared clonotypes between healthy human individuals (TCRdb year 2020). For the CD8 naive samples, CD45RO-negative cells were positively selected for CCR7, yielding a CD45RA+CCR7+ population from which TemRA cells were excluded. Library construction relied on the immunoSEQ multiplex PCR assay. The source is immuneACCESS, and TCRdb retained only in-frame sequences with V and J called. Part of the clones is not carried over; for the studies checked, unresolved V genes explain less than half of this, and the remainder is unexplained. For this sample there are about 2.2 million clones; about 92% appear just once. Of the sample, 1.5% to 2% is held by the ten largest clones. The sample consisted of naive CD8+ T cells from PBMCs. The sample's cell subset or site label is to be understood as: CD45RA+CCR7+. The source is a man aged 18 to 29 in good health. Some clones in this sample may be carry-over from other donors' samples.

This chain connects TRBV7-2 to TRBJ2-1; D not certain. The germline V gene has CDR1 SGHTA and CDR2 FQGNSA. The V end lost 2 bases, the J end lost 6 bases, and 8 bases lay between the germline ends. CDR3 length: 13 residues. The CDR3 DNA reads TGTGCCAGCAGCTTACTATCCCTCAATGAGCAGTTCTTC. This translates into CASSLLSLNEQFF.

V is TRBV4-1 and J is TRBJ2-7; possibly TRBD1 for D (5 bases). Germline V gene data show CDR1 as MGHRA and CDR2 as YSYEKL. This CDR3 comprises 12 residues. The V end was cut by 5 bases, the J end by 4 bases, with 9 bases between. The CDR3 nucleotides are TGCGCCAGCAGCTCAGACAGATACGAGCAGTACTTC. Its protein is CASSSDRYEQYF.

The CDR3 region has the DNA TGTGCCAGCAGTTGGCAGGGTGAAGTCACGCAGTATTTT. Translating gives CASSWQGEVTQYF. The V gene is TRBV28, the J gene TRBJ2-3; possible D gene TRBD1, 5 bases. The CDR3 has 13 residues. Germline-derived CDR1 and CDR2 are MDHEN and SYDVKM. Trimming took off 4 bases at V and 9 bases at J, with 14 bases between the two ends.

Concerning this clone itself: A read error may account for a junction end that differs from germline. The rearrangement uses TRBV2 and TRBJ1-2, with D perhaps TRBD1 (6 bases). From germline, CDR1 is SNHLY and CDR2 FYNNEI. CDR3 size: 15 residues. As DNA, the CDR3 is TGTGCCAGCAGCGAAGGGACACCCGCTAACTATGGCTACACCTTC. This encodes CASSEGTPANYGYTF.

A single count supports this clone. The chain combines TRBV9 with TRBJ2-1; no clear D. From germline, CDR1 is SGDLS and CDR2 YYNGEE. CDR3 length: 14 residues. V lost 0 bases, J lost 6 bases, and 10 bases lay in between. The CDR3 nucleotides read TGTGCCAGCAGCGTAGTTGACTCGCGCAATGAGCAGTTCTTC. It specifies CASSVVDSRNEQFF.

The J gene is TRBJ1-1, the V gene TRBV6-5; D is possibly TRBD1 (6 bases). CDR3 length: 13 amino acids. V dropped 8 bases and J dropped 10 bases, with 20 bases sitting between them. Germline CDR1 reads MNHEY; CDR2 reads SVGAGI. CDR3 sequence: CASANPGGAGAFF. The CDR3 DNA sequence: TGTGCCAGCGCCAACCCGGGGGGGGCGGGAGCTTTCTTT.

The rearrangement uses TRBV28 and TRBJ2-7; perhaps TRBD1 as D (6 bases). Trimming took 3 bases from V and 3 from J, leaving 12 bases between them. CDR1 and CDR2 (germline): MDHEN, SYDVKM. This CDR3 region has 14 residues. The CDR3 DNA sequence: TGTGCCAGCAGTTTTAGGGGGACCGTCTACGAGCAGTACTTC. Translation gives CASSFRGTVYEQYF.

The chain joins TRBV7-8 to TRBJ2-2; 10 bases are shared with TRBD1. CDR3 size: 15 residues. The trim removed 5 bases at V and 4 bases at J, leaving 4 bases unmatched. Germline V lookup: CDR1 SGHVS, CDR2 FQNEAQ. For the CDR3, the DNA is TGTGCCAGCAGCCCCTGGACAGGGGGCACCGGGGAGCTGTTTTTT. Translation: CASSPWTGGTGELFF.

The chain carries TRBV7-8 and TRBJ2-5, with D possibly TRBD2 on 5 matching bases. Looked up from germline, CDR1 is SGHVS and CDR2 is FQNEAQ. The CDR3 spans 14 residues. Trimming removed 3 bases from V and 2 bases from J, with 10 bases in between. This chain's CDR3 is CASSFRREQETQYF. The CDR3, as DNA: TGTGCCAGCAGCTTTCGACGGGAACAAGAGACCCAGTACTTC.

This sequence joins TRBV5-5 and TRBJ1-4; tentatively, D is TRBD1 (5 bases). Germline V CDR1 and CDR2: SGHKS, YYEKEE (reference sequence). This CDR3 contains 15 residues. V lost 0 bases to trimming and J lost 5 bases, with 11 bases between them. CDR3 in amino acids: CASSLGGGTNEKLFF. The CDR3 DNA is TGTGCCAGCAGCTTGGGGGGAGGGACGAATGAAAAACTGTTTTTT.

The DNA of the CDR3 is TGTGCCAGCAGCTTAGGAATCGGTAATGAAAAACTGTTTTTT. It yields the protein CASSLGIGNEKLFF. The V and J genes are TRBV7-9 and TRBJ1-4; D gene uncertain. Trimming took 1 base from V and 4 from J, leaving 7 bases between them. The CDR3 has 14 amino acids. Germline values: CDR1 SEHNR, CDR2 FQNEAQ (reference sequence).

Turning to this clone: The same CDR3 arises from other DNA sequences in this sample as well. The J gene is TRBJ2-7, the V gene TRBV7-9; 12 bases map to TRBD2. With V trimmed by 4 bases and J by 5 bases, 6 bases remained unmatched. Germline V CDR1 and CDR2: SEHNR, FQNEAQ (reference sequence). The CDR3 runs 15 residues. For the CDR3, the DNA is TGTGCCAGCAGCTCGCTAGCGGGAGGGCCCCACGAGCAGTACTTC. It translates to CASSSLAGGPHEQYF.

This rearrangement joins TRBV7-9 to TRBJ2-4; D is possibly TRBD2 (6 bases). Germline CDR1 and CDR2: SEHNR and FQNEAQ (reference sequence). CDR3 length: 16 amino acids. V dropped 5 bases and J dropped 8 bases, with 22 bases sitting between them. The CDR3 here is CASSLKLGGEGDIQYF. CDR3 nucleotides: TGTGCCAGCAGCCTCAAGCTGGGGGGAGAAGGCGACATTCAGTACTTC.

This rearrangement joins TRBV10-3 to TRBJ2-3; TRBD2 matches at 8 bases. This CDR3 is built from 14 residues. Looked up from germline, CDR1 is ENHRY and CDR2 is SYGVKD. J was trimmed by 2 bases and V by 5 bases; bases with no gene match: 3. The CDR3: CAISTSGPTDTQYF. The CDR3 bases are TGTGCCATCAGTACTAGCGGCCCCACAGATACGCAGTATTTT.

The rearrangement joins TRBV7-9 to TRBJ2-5; TRBD2 is a possible D gene (6 bases). V was pared by 8 bases and J by 9 bases, with 7 bases between. CDR3 size: 9 residues. CDR1 is SEHNR and CDR2 is FQNEAQ in the germline V gene (reference sequence). As DNA, the CDR3 is TGTGCCAGCGGAGGGGCCCAGTACTTC. Translating gives CASGGAQYF.

This rearrangement joins TRBV5-4 to TRBJ2-7; TRBD1 matches 8 bases. The CDR3 length is 16 residues. CDR1 and CDR2 (germline): SGHNT, YYREEE (reference sequence). V trimming: 3 bases; J trimming: 7 bases; junction bases outside the gene matches: 15. This chain's CDR3 is CASSSLGTGGIREQYF. The CDR3 nucleotides are TGTGCCAGCAGCTCGCTGGGGACAGGTGGTATAAGGGAGCAGTACTTC.

This clone was counted a single time. This rearrangement joins TRBV7-9 to TRBJ2-1; unclear D gene. Germline CDR1 and CDR2: SEHNR and FQNEAQ (reference sequence). This CDR3 has 17 amino acids. The V gene lost 0 bases and the J gene lost 6 bases, with 18 bases spanning the gap. The CDR3 sequence is CASSLAPKVVKGNEQFF. The CDR3 nucleotides read TGTGCCAGCAGCTTAGCCCCAAAAGTCGTTAAGGGCAATGAGCAGTTCTTC.

This rearrangement joins TRBV4-1 to TRBJ1-2; 9 bases map to TRBD1. This CDR3 is built from 15 residues. Trimming at V came to 3 bases and at J to 7 bases, leaving 9 bases not matched to a gene. The germline V gene encodes CDR1 MGHRA and CDR2 YSYEKL. CDR3 DNA: TGCGCCAGCAGCCAGGAGAGACAGGGGGAGCGTGGCTACACCTTC. Its translation is CASSQERQGERGYTF.

This chain joins TRBV13 and TRBJ2-7; D may be TRBD2 (7 bases). V was cut by 4 bases and J by 0 bases, with 13 bases left in between. The CDR3 is 15 residues long. Germline assignment: CDR1 PRHDT and CDR2 FYEKMQ (reference sequence). CDR3 bases: TGTGCCAGCAGCTCCCGAGGGGGGGGCTCCTACGAGCAGTACTTC. Protein: CASSSRGGGSYEQYF.

V and J are TRBV27 and TRBJ1-1, with D tentatively TRBD1 (5 bases). The ends were cut back, 0 bases at V and 4 bases at J, with 18 bases in the middle. The CDR3 is made up of 17 amino acids. The germline V gene encodes CDR1 MNHEY and CDR2 SMNVEV (reference sequence). CDR3 protein: CASSLSFEGPGGTEAFF. The DNA of the CDR3 is TGTGCCAGCAGTTTATCCTTCGAGGGGCCCGGGGGCACTGAAGCTTTCTTT.

This chain joins TRBV27 and TRBJ2-3, with 11 nucleotides matching TRBD2. Germline values: CDR1 MNHEY, CDR2 SMNVEV (reference sequence). V lost 5 bases, J lost 0 bases, and 10 bases stayed unmatched. The CDR3 is made up of 18 amino acids. The DNA for the CDR3 is TGTGCCAGCAGTGGCCGGAGGGGACTAGCGGAAAGCACAGATACGCAGTATTTT. It is translated as CASSGRRGLAESTDTQYF.

Written as DNA, the CDR3 is TGTGCCACCAGCAGAGCCTCCCAGGGGACCCAGTACTTC. It codes for CATSRASQGTQYF. This chain uses TRBV15 with TRBJ2-5, with D perhaps matching TRBD1 (5 bases). Trimming took off 1 base at V and 7 bases at J, with 10 bases between the two ends. From germline, CDR1 is LNHNV and CDR2 YYDKDF (reference sequence). The CDR3 extends over 13 amino acids.

This clone showed up just once. The chain links TRBV22-1 to TRBJ1-4. TRBV22-1 is labeled a pseudogene. The CDR3 loop spans 16 amino acids. The CDR3 reads CPGSARPVTTNEKLFF. CDR3 nucleotide sequence: TGTCCTGGGAGCGCCCGACCAGTAACAACTAATGAAAAACTGTTTTTT.

This clone was seen more than once but under ten times. V is TRBV30 and J is TRBJ1-1, with D unresolved. CDR1 is GTSNPN and CDR2 is SVGIG in the germline V gene (reference sequence). CDR3 length: 12 residues. Trimming took off 5 bases at V and 4 bases at J, with 11 bases between the two ends. CDR3 amino acids: CAWGEWGTEAFF. The CDR3 DNA reads TGTGCCTGGGGGGAGTGGGGCACTGAAGCTTTCTTT.

The rearrangement joins TRBV10-3 to TRBJ1-3; possibly TRBD1 for D (6 bases). Germline CDR1 and CDR2: ENHRY and SYGVKD. The CDR3 spans 17 residues. Trimming left V 0 bases short and J 0 bases short, with 12 bases between. CDR3 region: CAISESGGRDSGNTIYF. Here the CDR3 DNA reads TGTGCCATCAGTGAGTCGGGGGGGCGCGACTCTGGAAACACCATATATTTT.